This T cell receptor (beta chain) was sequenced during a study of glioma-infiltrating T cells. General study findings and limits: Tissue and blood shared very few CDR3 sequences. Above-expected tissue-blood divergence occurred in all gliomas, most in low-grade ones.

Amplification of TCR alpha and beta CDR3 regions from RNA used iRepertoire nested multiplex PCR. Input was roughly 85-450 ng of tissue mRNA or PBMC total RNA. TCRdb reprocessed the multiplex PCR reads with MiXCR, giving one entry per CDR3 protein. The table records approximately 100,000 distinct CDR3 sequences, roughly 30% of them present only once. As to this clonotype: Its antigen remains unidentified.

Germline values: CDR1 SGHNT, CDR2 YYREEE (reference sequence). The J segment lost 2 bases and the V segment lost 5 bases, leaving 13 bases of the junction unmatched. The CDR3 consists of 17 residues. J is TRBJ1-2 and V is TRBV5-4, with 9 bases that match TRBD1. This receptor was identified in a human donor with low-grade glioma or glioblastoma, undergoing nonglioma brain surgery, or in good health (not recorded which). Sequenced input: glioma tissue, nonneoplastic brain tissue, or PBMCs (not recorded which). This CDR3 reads CASSSSMGQGGNYGYTF. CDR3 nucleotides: TGTGCCAGCAGTTCAAGCATGGGACAGGGAGGGAACTATGGCTACACCTTC.